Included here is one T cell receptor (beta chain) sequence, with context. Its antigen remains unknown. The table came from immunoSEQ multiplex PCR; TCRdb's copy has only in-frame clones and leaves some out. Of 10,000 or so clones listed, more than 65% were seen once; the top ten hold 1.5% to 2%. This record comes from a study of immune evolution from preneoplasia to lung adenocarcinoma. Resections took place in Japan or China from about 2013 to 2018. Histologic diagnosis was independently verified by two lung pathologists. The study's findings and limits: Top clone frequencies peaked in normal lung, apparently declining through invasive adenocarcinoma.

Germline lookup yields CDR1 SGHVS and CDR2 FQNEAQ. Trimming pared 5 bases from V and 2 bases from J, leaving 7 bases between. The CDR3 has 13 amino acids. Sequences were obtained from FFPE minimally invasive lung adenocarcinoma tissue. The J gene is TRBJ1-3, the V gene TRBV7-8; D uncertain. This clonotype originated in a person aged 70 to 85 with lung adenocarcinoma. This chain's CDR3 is CASSLTAGNTIYF. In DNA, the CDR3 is TGTGCCAGCAGCCTCACCGCTGGAAACACCATATATTTT.